This TCR beta chain originates from a study of control samples from healthy donors and cancer patients. Some clones are missing from TCRdb's copy, which holds only in-frame ones; the method was immunoSEQ multiplex PCR. The sample records some 30,000 clones, about nine tenths being singletons. From germline, CDR1 is MGHRA and CDR2 YSYEKL. The V end was cut by 4 bases, the J end by 5 bases, with 20 bases between. The CDR3 contains 16 residues. This chain links TRBV4-1 with TRBJ2-5; D gene ambiguous. This sequence was found in a man aged 50 to 60 with lung cancer. The sequenced material came from PBMCs. DNA of the CDR3: TGCGCCAGCAGCCCCCCAAGGGCATACACTCGGGAGACCCAGTACTTC. Encoded protein: CASSPPRAYTRETQYF.